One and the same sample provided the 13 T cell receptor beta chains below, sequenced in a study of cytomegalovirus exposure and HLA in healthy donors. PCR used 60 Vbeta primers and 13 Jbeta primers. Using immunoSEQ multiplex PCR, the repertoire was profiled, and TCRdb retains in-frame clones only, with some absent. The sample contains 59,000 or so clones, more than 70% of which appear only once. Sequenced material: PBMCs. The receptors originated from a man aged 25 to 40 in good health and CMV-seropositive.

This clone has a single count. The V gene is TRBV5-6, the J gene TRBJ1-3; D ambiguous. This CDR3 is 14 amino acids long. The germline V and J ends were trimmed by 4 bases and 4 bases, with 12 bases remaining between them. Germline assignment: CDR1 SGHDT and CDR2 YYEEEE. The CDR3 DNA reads TGTGCCAGCAGCCCAGAGCGGCGAGGAAACACCATATATTTT. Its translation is CASSPERRGNTIYF.

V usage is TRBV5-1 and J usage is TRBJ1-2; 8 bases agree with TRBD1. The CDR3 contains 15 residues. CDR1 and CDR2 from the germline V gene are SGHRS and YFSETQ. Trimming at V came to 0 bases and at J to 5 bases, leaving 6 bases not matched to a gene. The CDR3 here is CASSLVGTGLYGYTF. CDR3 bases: TGCGCCAGCAGCTTGGTTGGGACAGGACTTTATGGCTACACCTTC.

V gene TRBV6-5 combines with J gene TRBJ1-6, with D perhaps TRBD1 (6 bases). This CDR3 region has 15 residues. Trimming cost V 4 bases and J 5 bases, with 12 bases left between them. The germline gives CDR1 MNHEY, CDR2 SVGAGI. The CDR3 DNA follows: TGTGCCAGCAGTTCGATCGGACAGCATAATTCACCCCTCCACTTT. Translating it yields CASSSIGQHNSPLHF.

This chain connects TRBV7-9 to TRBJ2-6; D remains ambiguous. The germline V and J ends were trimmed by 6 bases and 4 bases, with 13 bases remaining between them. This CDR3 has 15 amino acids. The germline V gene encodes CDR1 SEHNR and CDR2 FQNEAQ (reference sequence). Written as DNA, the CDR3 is TGTGCCAGCAGTCTCCAGGTTTCCGGGGCCAACGTCCTGACTTTC. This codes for CASSLQVSGANVLTF.

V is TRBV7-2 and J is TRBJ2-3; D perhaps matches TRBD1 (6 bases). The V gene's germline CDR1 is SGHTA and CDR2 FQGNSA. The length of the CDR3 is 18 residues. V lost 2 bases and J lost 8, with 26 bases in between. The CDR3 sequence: CASSLKDVRVLLGGTQYF. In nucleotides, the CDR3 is TGTGCCAGCAGCTTAAAGGATGTGAGGGTTCTCCTAGGGGGTACGCAGTATTTT.

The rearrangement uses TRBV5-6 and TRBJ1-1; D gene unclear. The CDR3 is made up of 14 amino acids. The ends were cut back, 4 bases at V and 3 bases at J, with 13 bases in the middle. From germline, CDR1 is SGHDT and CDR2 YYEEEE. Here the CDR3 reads CASSPIFVDTEAFF. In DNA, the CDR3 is TGTGCCAGCAGCCCTATCTTCGTGGACACTGAAGCTTTCTTT.

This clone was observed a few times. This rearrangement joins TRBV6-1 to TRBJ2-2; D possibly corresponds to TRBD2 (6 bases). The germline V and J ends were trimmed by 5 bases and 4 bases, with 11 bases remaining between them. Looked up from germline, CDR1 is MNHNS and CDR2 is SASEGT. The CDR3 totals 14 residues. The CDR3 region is CASSPGEPTGELFF. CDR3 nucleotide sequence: TGTGCCAGCAGTCCGGGGGAACCCACCGGGGAGCTGTTTTTT.

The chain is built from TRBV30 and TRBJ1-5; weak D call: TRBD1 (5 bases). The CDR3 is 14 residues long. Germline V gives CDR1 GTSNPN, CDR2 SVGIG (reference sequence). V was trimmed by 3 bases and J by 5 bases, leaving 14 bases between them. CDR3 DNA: TGTGCCTGGAGCGTCAGGGTGATGTATCAGCCCCAGCATTTT. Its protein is CAWSVRVMYQPQHF.

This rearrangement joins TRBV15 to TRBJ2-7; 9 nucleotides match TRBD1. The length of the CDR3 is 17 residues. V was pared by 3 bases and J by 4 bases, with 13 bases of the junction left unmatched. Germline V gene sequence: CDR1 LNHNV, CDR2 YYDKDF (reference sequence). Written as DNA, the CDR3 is TGTGCCACCAGCAGGGGAACACCGGGACAGGGTCTTTACGAGCAGTACTTC. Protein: CATSRGTPGQGLYEQYF. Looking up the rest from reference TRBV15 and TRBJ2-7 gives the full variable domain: DAMVIQNPRYQVTQFGKPVTLSCSQTLNHNVMYWYQQKSSQAPKLLFHYYDKDFNNEADTPDNFQSRRPNTSFCFLDIRSPGLGDTAMYLCATSRGTPGQGLYEQYFGPGTRLTVT.

CDR3 nucleotides: TGTGCCTGGAACGAACTTTCAGGGGGCGGGTATGGCTACACCTTC. It is translated as CAWNELSGGGYGYTF. The chain employs TRBV30 and TRBJ1-2, with 8 bases aligning to TRBD1. V lost 4 bases, J lost 5 bases, and 12 bases stayed unmatched. Germline CDR1 reads GTSNPN; CDR2 reads SVGIG (reference sequence). The CDR3 is 15 amino acids.

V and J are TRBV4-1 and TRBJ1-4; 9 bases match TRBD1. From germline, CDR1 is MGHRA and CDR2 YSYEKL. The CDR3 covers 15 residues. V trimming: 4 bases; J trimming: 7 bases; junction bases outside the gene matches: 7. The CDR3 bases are TGCGCCAGCAGCCGGCCGGGACAGGGTGTTGAAAAACTGTTTTTT. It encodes CASSRPGQGVEKLFF.

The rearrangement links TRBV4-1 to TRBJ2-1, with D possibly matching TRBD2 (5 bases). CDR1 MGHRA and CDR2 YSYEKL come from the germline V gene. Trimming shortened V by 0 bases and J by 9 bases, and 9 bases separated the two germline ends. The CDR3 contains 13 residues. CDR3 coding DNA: TGCGCCAGCAGCCAAGAGTCTCGGGGTGAGCAGTTCTTC. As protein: CASSQESRGEQFF.

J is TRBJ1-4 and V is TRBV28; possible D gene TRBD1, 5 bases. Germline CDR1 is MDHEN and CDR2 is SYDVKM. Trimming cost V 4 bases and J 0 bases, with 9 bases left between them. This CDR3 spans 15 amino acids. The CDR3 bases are TGTGCCAGCAGTTCCCAGGGTGCAACTAATGAAAAACTGTTTTTT. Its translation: CASSSQGATNEKLFF.